This T cell receptor (beta chain) was retrieved from a study of OX40 agonist ivuxolimab in advanced cancers. Study at large: Prior anti-PD-1, anti-PD-L1 or anti-CTLA-4 therapy did not bar entry, and approximately 40% had some.

Method: immunoSEQ multiplex PCR; TCRdb's copy keeps in-frame clones and lacks some. The data hold 90,000 to 150,000 clones, with roughly nine tenths observed a single time. Of note for this clone: Its specificity is not known.

CDR3 length: 14 residues. Trimming removed 2 bases from V and 0 bases from J, with 6 bases in between. Germline V CDR1 and CDR2: MRHNA, SNTAGT. Blood got drawn at baseline, again on cycle 4 day 1, and then on cycle 7 day 1. Notes on the study in general: Partial responders at 0.1-3.0 mg/kg had among the lowest clonal expansion. Clonal expansion from baseline to week 6 occurred in both CD4+ and CD8+ T cells.

This sequence was found in an adult with an advanced solid tumor such as melanoma, head and neck, liver or kidney cancer. The chain uses TRBV6-4 and TRBJ2-3; D unclear. The specimen comprised CD4+ or CD8+ T cells sorted from blood, sampled in a trial of the OX40 agonist ivuxolimab. The CDR3 sequence: CASSDGSSTDTQYF. CDR3 in DNA: TGTGCCAGCAGTGACGGATCTAGCACAGATACGCAGTATTTT.